This T cell receptor beta chain was captured by sequencing in a study of ipilimumab plus nivolumab after autologous stem cell transplantation. The wider study: Median doses per patient: a few ipilimumab, fewer than ten nivolumab.

Sequencing was performed with immunoSEQ multiplex PCR; in TCRdb, only in-frame clones are kept and a portion is missing. Of about 17,000 clones listed, roughly three quarters are singletons. Study-wide results and limits: The authors say TCR, Treg and microbiome findings warrant further study.

The CDR3 loop spans 13 amino acids. Trimming cost V 2 bases and J 8 bases, with 12 bases left between them. Germline values: CDR1 MNHEY, CDR2 SMNVEV (reference sequence). Patients got ipilimumab 1 mg/kg beginning 14 to 28 days post-transplant. Dosing: nivolumab 3 mg/kg IV, weeks 1, 4, 7, 10, then every two weeks to week 26. Regarding this clone: The antigen is unknown.

Sequenced material: PBMCs, taken in a trial of ipilimumab plus nivolumab as post-transplant consolidation. The J gene is TRBJ1-2, the V gene TRBV27; D is undetermined. The sequence was obtained from a male donor with diffuse large B-cell lymphoma. This chain's CDR3 is CASSLRGGRGYTF. Here the CDR3 DNA reads TGTGCCAGCAGTTTAAGAGGAGGGCGCGGCTACACCTTC.